The 21 T cell receptor beta chains presented below share a single source sample, sequenced in a study of radiation and T cells in renal cell carcinoma. TCRdb keeps only in-frame clones here, not all; method: immunoSEQ multiplex PCR. Of about 9,300 clones listed, 63% are singletons. Described treatment: 15 Gy SBRT to primary tumor, nephrectomy 4 weeks later. The sequencing here drew on tumor tissue, taken from a patient whose treatment included radiotherapy and nephrectomy. These TCRs come from a woman in her forties or fifties with renal cell carcinoma.

V gene TRBV10-3 combines with J gene TRBJ1-1, with D uncertain. The CDR3 contains 14 residues. V lost 5 bases, J lost 4 bases, and 14 bases lay in between. Germline V gene lookup returns CDR1 ENHRY and CDR2 SYGVKD. The CDR3 nucleotides are TGTGCCATCAGTCGAGATCCACAGACCACTGAAGCTTTCTTT. It encodes CAISRDPQTTEAFF.

The chain couples TRBV5-1 to TRBJ2-5, with a tentative D call TRBD2 (5 bases). The V gene lost 4 bases and the J gene lost 2 bases, with 12 bases spanning the gap. Germline assignment: CDR1 SGHRS and CDR2 YFSETQ. The CDR3 covers 14 residues. The chain's CDR3 is CASSPSGGQETQYF. The CDR3 DNA sequence: TGCGCCAGCAGCCCTTCAGGAGGACAAGAGACCCAGTACTTC.

This clone has more than one count but fewer than ten. The chain has TRBV5-1 and TRBJ1-6; 8 bases line up with TRBD1. This CDR3 region has 16 residues. V shed 1 base and J 7 bases; nucleotides not matched to a gene: 7. In germline, CDR1 is SGHRS, CDR2 YFSETQ. CDR3 in amino acids: CASSLIGQGGNSPLHF. The CDR3 bases are TGCGCCAGCAGCTTGATCGGACAGGGTGGCAATTCACCCCTCCACTTT.

This chain joins TRBV7-9 and TRBJ2-7, with D unresolved. Trimming cost V 5 bases and J 8 bases, with 16 bases left between them. Germline CDR1 SEHNR, CDR2 FQNEAQ (reference sequence). This CDR3 is 13 amino acids long. CDR3 in amino acids: CASSPGYPTKQYF. CDR3 bases: TGTGCCAGCAGCCCGGGTTATCCTACGAAGCAGTACTTC.

V is TRBV6-6 and J is TRBJ2-4, with D perhaps matching TRBD1 (8 bases). Per the germline V gene, CDR1 is MNHNY and CDR2 is SVGAGI (reference sequence). The CDR3 has 13 amino acids. The V end was cut by 5 bases, the J end by 6 bases, with 11 bases between. The CDR3 protein is CASSNRGGNIQYF. The CDR3 DNA reads TGTGCCAGCAGTAACAGGGGGGGAAACATTCAGTACTTC.

This clone occurred a few times. The chain employs TRBV4-3 and TRBJ2-7; 9 nucleotides line up with TRBD1. The CDR3 sequence is 16 residues long. V shed 1 base and J 5 bases; nucleotides not matched to a gene: 9. The germline CDR1 and CDR2 sequences are LGHNA and YSLEER. The CDR3 DNA reads as TGCGCCAGCAGCCAAGCCCCGGGGACAGGGAGCAACGAGCAGTACTTC. Its protein is CASSQAPGTGSNEQYF.

The CDR3 nucleotides are TGTGCCAGTAGTATCGGGCAGATCCACTACGAGCAGTACTTC. It encodes CASSIGQIHYEQYF. This chain connects TRBV19 to TRBJ2-7; D gene unclear. This CDR3 has 14 amino acids. Trimming took off 3 bases at V and 3 bases at J, with 12 bases between the two ends. Germline-derived CDR1 and CDR2 are LNHDA and SQIVND (reference sequence).

V gene TRBV18 combines with J gene TRBJ2-6; 9 bases are shared with TRBD1. Trimming took 4 bases from V and 1 from J; bases not matched to a gene: 5. CDR3 size: 17 residues. Germline CDR1 and CDR2: KGHSH and LQKENI. This chain's CDR3 is CASSRGTGPSGANVLTF. Here the CDR3 DNA reads TGTGCCAGCTCACGAGGGACAGGGCCATCTGGGGCCAACGTCCTGACTTTC.

The chain joins TRBV6-1 to TRBJ2-2, with unresolved D. V was cut by 5 bases and J by 4 bases, with 5 bases left in between. Per germline, CDR1 MNHNS and CDR2 SASEGT. This CDR3 region has 12 residues. CDR3 nucleotide sequence: TGTGCCAGCAGTTTTCTCACCGGGGAGCTGTTTTTT. It is translated as CASSFLTGELFF.

The rearrangement links TRBV2 to TRBJ2-7; D uncertain. The CDR3 sequence is 13 residues long. Germline CDR1 is SNHLY and CDR2 is FYNNEI. V lost 3 bases and J 3 bases, leaving 9 bases between the germline ends. In DNA form, the CDR3 reads TGTGCCAGCAGTGACCCACCCGTCTACGAGCAGTACTTC. Its translation: CASSDPPVYEQYF.

V and J are TRBV28 and TRBJ1-4; 7 bases are a match to TRBD1. Germline trimming cut 5 bases from V and 4 bases from J; bases unmatched to any gene: 13. This CDR3 region has 17 residues. The germline V gene has CDR1 MDHEN and CDR2 SYDVKM. The CDR3 sequence is CASSLNPGRGRNEKLFF. In nucleotides, the CDR3 is TGTGCCAGCAGTCTCAACCCGGGGAGGGGGCGTAATGAAAAACTGTTTTTT.

This chain joins TRBV5-4 and TRBJ2-5; TRBD1 matches at 11 bases. From germline, CDR1 is SGHNT and CDR2 YYREEE (reference sequence). This CDR3 contains 15 residues. The V segment lost 3 bases and the J segment 3 bases; nucleotides outside the gene matches: 4. CDR3 sequence (DNA): TGTGCCAGCAGCTGGGGACAGGGGGAAAAAGAGACCCAGTACTTC. Translating gives CASSWGQGEKETQYF.

V and J are TRBV9 and TRBJ2-7; D remains ambiguous. The CDR3 is made up of 11 amino acids. Trimming stripped 0 bases from V and 6 bases from J, with 4 bases between. Germline-derived CDR1 and CDR2 are SGDLS and YYNGEE. The CDR3 nucleotides read TGTGCCAGCAGCGTAGGTGGCGAGCAGTACTTC. It yields the protein CASSVGGEQYF.

The chain recombines TRBV2 with TRBJ2-7; D is perhaps TRBD1 (6 bases). This CDR3 is built from 14 residues. The V end lost 1 base, the J end lost 3 bases, and 10 bases lay between the germline ends. Germline CDR1 reads SNHLY; CDR2 reads FYNNEI. CDR3 protein: CASSEEAQGYEQYF. CDR3 coding DNA: TGTGCCAGCAGTGAAGAAGCACAGGGCTACGAGCAGTACTTC. Based on the CDR3 plus reference TRBV2 and TRBJ2-7, the full variable domain is EPEVTQTPSHQVTQMGQEVILRCVPISNHLYFYWYRQILGQKVEFLVSFYNNEISEKSEIFDDQFSVERPDGSNFTLKIRSTKLEDSAMYFCASSEEAQGYEQYFGPGTRLTVT.

V is TRBV28 and J is TRBJ1-5; possible D gene TRBD1, 6 bases. CDR3 length: 16 amino acids. Germline V gives CDR1 MDHEN, CDR2 SYDVKM. The ends were cut back, 6 bases at V and 0 bases at J, with 15 bases in the middle. Written as DNA, the CDR3 is TGTGCCAGCAGGATCAGGACAGTTAATAGCAATCAGCCCCAGCATTTT. Translating gives CASRIRTVNSNQPQHF.

The chain recombines TRBV7-2 with TRBJ1-4; D ambiguous. This CDR3 has 15 residues. V was trimmed by 6 bases and J by 3 bases, leaving 14 bases between them. CDR1 is SGHTA, CDR2 FQGNSA, per germline. The CDR3, as DNA: TGTGCCAGCAGAGCGACGGGAAGTGCTAATGAAAAACTGTTTTTT. This encodes CASRATGSANEKLFF.

This clone turned up a few times. This sequence joins TRBV10-1 and TRBJ2-2; D gene unclear. The CDR3 spans 13 residues. V shed 4 bases and J shed 4 bases, with 7 bases lying between them. The V gene's germline CDR1 is WNHNN and CDR2 SYGVQD (reference sequence). The CDR3 is CASSVKGTGELFF. As DNA, the CDR3 is TGCGCCAGCAGTGTAAAAGGCACCGGGGAGCTGTTTTTT.

J is TRBJ2-7 and V is TRBV5-6; D remains ambiguous. V was trimmed by 5 bases and J by 0 bases, leaving 12 bases between them. CDR3 length: 14 amino acids. Germline V gives CDR1 SGHDT, CDR2 YYEEEE. DNA of the CDR3: TGTGCCAGCAGGGGGAAGGACGGCTCCTACGAGCAGTACTTC. Translated, it gives CASRGKDGSYEQYF.

The chain uses TRBV5-4 and TRBJ2-2, with 15 bases aligning to TRBD2. The V gene end was trimmed by 4 bases and the J gene end by 4 bases; junction bases not matched to a gene: 2. The CDR3 covers 16 residues. CDR1 is SGHNT, CDR2 YYREEE, per germline (reference sequence). The CDR3, as DNA: TGTGCCAGCAGCCGGACTAGCGGGAGGGGCACCGGGGAGCTGTTTTTT. Residues: CASSRTSGRGTGELFF. Using reference TRBV5-4 and TRBJ2-2 for the parts outside the CDR3, the full variable domain is ETGVTQSPTHLIKTRGQQVTLRCSSQSGHNTVSWYQQALGQGPQFIFQYYREEENGRGNFPPRFSGLQFPNYSSELNVNALELDDSALYLCASSRTSGRGTGELFFGEGSRLTVL.

The chain couples TRBV19 to TRBJ2-5; weak D call: TRBD2 (5 bases). There are 16 residues in the CDR3. Germline V gene sequence: CDR1 LNHDA, CDR2 SQIVND (reference sequence). V lost 3 bases and J lost 5, with 19 bases in between. DNA of the CDR3: TGTGCCAGTAGTATCAGTCACGGGATGTCGGCTGAGACCCAGTACTTC. This gives the protein CASSISHGMSAETQYF.

This clone has only a few counts. The gene calls are TRBV19 and TRBJ1-5; D is unclear. V lost 1 base and J 9 bases, leaving 10 bases between the germline ends. Looked up from germline, CDR1 is LNHDA and CDR2 is SQIVND (reference sequence). The CDR3 is 13 residues long. In DNA, the CDR3 is TGTGCCAGTAGTATAGTTTGGAGAGGGCCCCAGCATTTT. Residues: CASSIVWRGPQHF.